These 30 T cell receptor beta chains were sequenced from one sample in a study of cytomegalovirus exposure and HLA in healthy donors. The PCR employed 60 Vbeta primers together with 13 Jbeta primers. Clones were sequenced by immunoSEQ multiplex PCR, and TCRdb holds only the in-frame ones, with some missing. The data show about 120,000 clones, around 82% seen once. Sequencing was performed on PBMCs. These receptor sequences come from a man under 40 in good health and CMV-seropositive.

The chain has TRBV15 and TRBJ2-6; D is unresolved. V was trimmed by 1 base and J by 4 bases, leaving 5 bases between them. The CDR3 contains 14 residues. Germline CDR1 is LNHNV and CDR2 is YYDKDF (reference sequence). CDR3 sequence reads: CATSRVAGANVLTF. DNA for the CDR3: TGTGCCACCAGCAGAGTGGCCGGGGCCAACGTCCTGACTTTC.

The rearrangement joins TRBV9 to TRBJ2-3; 10 nucleotides match TRBD2. The CDR3 sequence is 18 residues long. Germline loops: CDR1 SGDLS, CDR2 YYNGEE. Trimming removed 0 bases from V and 0 bases from J; junction bases left unmatched: 7. Here the CDR3 reads CASSVAPSGRGSTDTQYF. CDR3 DNA sequence: TGTGCCAGCAGCGTAGCCCCTAGCGGGAGAGGGAGCACAGATACGCAGTATTTT. Supplemented by reference TRBV9 and TRBJ2-3, the full variable domain reads DSGVTQTPKHLITATGQRVTLRCSPRSGDLSVYWYQQSLDQGLQFLIQYYNGEERAKGNILERFSAQQFPDLHSELNLSSLELGDSALYFCASSVAPSGRGSTDTQYFGPGTRLTVL.

The rearrangement uses TRBV19 and TRBJ2-7; the match to TRBD2 covers 8 bases. From germline, CDR1 is LNHDA and CDR2 SQIVND (reference sequence). V trimming: 4 bases; J trimming: 2 bases; junction bases outside the gene matches: 4. The CDR3 is 14 amino acids. The CDR3 nucleotides read TGTGCCAGTAGTACATCTAGCGGGCCCTACGAGCAGTACTTC. Protein: CASSTSSGPYEQYF.

The chain recombines TRBV2 with TRBJ2-2; the match to TRBD2 covers 7 bases. The length of the CDR3 is 14 residues. Germline loops: CDR1 SNHLY, CDR2 FYNNEI. V dropped 7 bases and J dropped 0; count of bases not matched to a gene: 2. The CDR3 nucleotides are TGTGCCAGCACTGCGGGAGCGAACACCGGGGAGCTGTTTTTT. Residues: CASTAGANTGELFF.

This clone was found a few times. This chain connects TRBV18 to TRBJ1-2; D might be TRBD1 (5 bases). The V end was cut by 3 bases, the J end by 3 bases, with 17 bases between. The CDR3 extends over 16 amino acids. Germline values: CDR1 KGHSH, CDR2 LQKENI. The CDR3 loop is CASSPSPGEADYGYTF. CDR3 sequence (DNA): TGTGCCAGCTCACCCAGCCCGGGGGAGGCAGACTATGGCTACACCTTC.

This clone was counted only a few times. The chain uses TRBV27 and TRBJ1-1, with a tentative D call TRBD1 (6 bases). V lost 6 bases to trimming and J lost 0 bases, with 8 bases between them. Germline V lookup: CDR1 MNHEY, CDR2 SMNVEV (reference sequence). CDR3 length: 13 residues. DNA of the CDR3: TGTGCCAGCAGGGGGGCGCTGAACACTGAAGCTTTCTTT. Translation gives CASRGALNTEAFF.

V gene TRBV10-3 combines with J gene TRBJ2-5; 15 bases are shared with TRBD2. Germline loops: CDR1 ENHRY, CDR2 SYGVKD. The CDR3 loop spans 21 amino acids. V lost 2 bases, J lost 5 bases, and 18 bases stayed unmatched. In DNA, the CDR3 is TGTGCCATCAGTGAGCCGGACACCCGGGGACTAGCGGGAGGCCCGTCGGAGACCCAGTACTTC. Translated, it gives CAISEPDTRGLAGGPSETQYF.

This chain connects TRBV5-1 to TRBJ2-7; 8 bases line up with TRBD1. Trimming removed 4 bases from V and 4 bases from J; junction bases left unmatched: 10. CDR1 is SGHRS, CDR2 YFSETQ, per germline. The CDR3 contains 15 residues. The CDR3 DNA is TGCGCCAGCAGCCCGGGGGATACAGGGGGGTACGAGCAGTACTTC. Translated, it gives CASSPGDTGGYEQYF.

The chain couples TRBV6-5 to TRBJ1-3; possible D gene TRBD1, 6 bases. This CDR3 is 14 amino acids long. Germline assignment: CDR1 MNHEY and CDR2 SVGAGI. The germline V and J ends were trimmed by 6 bases and 2 bases, with 11 bases remaining between them. Here the CDR3 reads CASRLTGTGNTIYF. Written as DNA, the CDR3 is TGTGCCAGCAGACTAACAGGGACTGGAAACACCATATATTTT.

This chain joins TRBV11-1 and TRBJ2-7; D not certain. The V gene lost 6 bases and the J gene lost 3 bases, with 15 bases spanning the gap. The CDR3 contains 14 residues. Germline V gene lookup returns CDR1 SGHAT and CDR2 FQDESV (reference sequence). In DNA, the CDR3 is TGTGCCAGCAGGCAACAACAGACCGGCTACGAGCAGTACTTC. Protein: CASRQQQTGYEQYF.

The chain is built from TRBV5-1 and TRBJ2-3; 8 positions agree with TRBD1. After removal of 4 bases from V and 4 bases from J, the junction contained 5 bases not matched to a gene. Germline V lookup: CDR1 SGHRS, CDR2 YFSETQ. The CDR3 length is 14 residues. In DNA, the CDR3 is TGCGCCAGCAGCCCGGGACAGGCCGCAGATACGCAGTATTTT. Protein: CASSPGQAADTQYF.

The chain is built from TRBV10-3 and TRBJ1-5; no reliable D call. Looked up from germline, CDR1 is ENHRY and CDR2 is SYGVKD. This CDR3 has 14 amino acids. V was shortened by 4 bases and J by 2 bases, with 9 bases between the two germline ends. In nucleotides, the CDR3 is TGTGCCATCAGTGGCGAGGGTGGCAATCAGCCCCAGCATTTT. This translates into CAISGEGGNQPQHF.

The chain recombines TRBV27 with TRBJ2-5; TRBD2 aligns across 14 bases. V lost 3 bases, J lost 3 bases, and 12 bases stayed unmatched. Germline-derived CDR1 and CDR2 are MNHEY and SMNVEV (reference sequence). There are 19 residues in the CDR3. DNA of the CDR3: TGTGCCAGCAGTTTTCCCTCCCGAGGGACTAGCGGGAGAGAAGAGACCCAGTACTTC. It codes for CASSFPSRGTSGREETQYF.

This chain connects TRBV4-3 to TRBJ1-5; 8 bases are shared with TRBD1. The CDR3 consists of 15 residues. CDR1 and CDR2 (germline): LGHNA, YSLEER. V lost 1 base to trimming and J lost 5 bases; unmatched junction nucleotides: 4. The CDR3 loop reads CASSQVDRADQPQHF. As DNA, the CDR3 is TGCGCCAGCAGCCAAGTGGACAGGGCGGATCAGCCCCAGCATTTT.

This clone has a handful of counts. The rearrangement uses TRBV7-9 and TRBJ1-1; unclear D gene. The V end was cut by 2 bases, the J end by 10 bases, with 11 bases between. Germline CDR1 and CDR2: SEHNR and FQNEAQ (reference sequence). The CDR3 totals 12 residues. The CDR3: CASSLLQEGAFF. In DNA form, the CDR3 reads TGTGCCAGCAGCTTACTCCAGGAGGGAGCTTTCTTT.

The CDR3 DNA reads TGCAGCGCCCACTCTGGAAACACCATATATTTT. Residues: CSAHSGNTIYF. The chain couples TRBV29-1 to TRBJ1-3; D is undetermined. Trimming removed 7 bases at V and 0 bases at J, with 4 bases between. The CDR3 is 11 residues long. Germline-derived CDR1 and CDR2 are SQVTM and ANQGSEA.

This clone was found a few times. J is TRBJ1-3 and V is TRBV6-5, with a tentative D call TRBD1 (5 bases). CDR3 length equals 16 residues. Germline CDR1 is MNHEY and CDR2 is SVGAGI. Trimming took off 4 bases at V and 0 bases at J, with 13 bases between the two ends. Here the CDR3 reads CASSFHPGYSGNTIYF. CDR3 DNA sequence: TGTGCCAGCAGTTTTCATCCAGGGTACTCTGGAAACACCATATATTTT.

This clone has just one count. The genes are TRBV4-3 and TRBJ2-1, with D tentatively TRBD2 (6 bases). The V end was cut by 4 bases, the J end by 3 bases, with 13 bases between. Germline values: CDR1 LGHNA, CDR2 YSLEER. The CDR3 length is 15 residues. The CDR3 here is CASSLGIADYNEQFF. The CDR3 DNA reads TGCGCCAGCAGCCTCGGGATAGCGGACTACAATGAGCAGTTCTTC.

This clone was picked up one time. The chain couples TRBV7-9 to TRBJ2-1; 8 bases map to TRBD2. V shed 0 bases and J 1 base; nucleotides not matched to a gene: 11. This CDR3 comprises 19 residues. Germline V gene sequence: CDR1 SEHNR, CDR2 FQNEAQ (reference sequence). For the CDR3, the DNA is TGTGCCAGCAGCTTAGCCGGGTTAGGAGCGGGAGCTTCCTACAATGAGCAGTTCTTC. Encoded protein: CASSLAGLGAGASYNEQFF. The full variable domain, rest sourced from reference TRBV7-9 and TRBJ2-1, is DTGVSQNPRHKITKRGQNVTFRCDPISEHNRLYWYRQTLGQGPEFLTYFQNEAQLEKSRLLSDRFSAERPKGSFSTLEIQRTEQGDSAMYLCASSLAGLGAGASYNEQFFGPGTRLTVL.

J is TRBJ2-1 and V is TRBV4-2; tentative D call: TRBD2 (5 bases). The V and J ends lost 1 base and 4 bases respectively, with 14 bases between them. Looked up from germline, CDR1 is LGHNA and CDR2 is YNFKEQ. CDR3 length equals 16 residues. The CDR3 nucleotides are TGTGCCAGCAGCCAAGGTCACGGGGTGGGGTACAATGAGCAGTTCTTC. Translating it yields CASSQGHGVGYNEQFF.

This chain joins TRBV5-4 and TRBJ2-1, with 13 bases that match TRBD2. Germline CDR1 reads SGHNT; CDR2 reads YYREEE (reference sequence). The CDR3 has 18 residues. J was trimmed by 9 bases and V by 1 base; bases with no gene match: 13. The CDR3 DNA reads TGTGCCAGCAGCTTGTTACCGAGACCGGGACTAGCGGGATCTGAGCAGTTCTTC. It specifies CASSLLPRPGLAGSEQFF.

This clone occurred a few times. This rearrangement joins TRBV27 to TRBJ2-1; 7 bases map to TRBD2. Germline trimming cut 1 base from V and 5 bases from J; bases unmatched to any gene: 5. Germline V gene lookup returns CDR1 MNHEY and CDR2 SMNVEV (reference sequence). This CDR3 spans 15 amino acids. The CDR3 is CASSLYGRFDNEQFF. The CDR3 nucleotides read TGTGCCAGCAGTTTATACGGGAGGTTTGACAATGAGCAGTTCTTC.

This clone was detected once. The genes are TRBV19 and TRBJ1-3, with D perhaps matching TRBD1 (6 bases). CDR1 is LNHDA, CDR2 SQIVND, per germline (reference sequence). The CDR3 contains 13 residues. V was pared by 6 bases and J by 3 bases, with 9 bases between. This CDR3 is CASSRDIGNTIYF. CDR3 bases: TGTGCCAGTAGCCGGGACATTGGAAACACCATATATTTT.

V and J are TRBV5-4 and TRBJ2-3; 11 bases align to TRBD2. This CDR3 is built from 19 residues. Germline loops: CDR1 SGHNT, CDR2 YYREEE (reference sequence). V shed 2 bases and J 2 bases; nucleotides not matched to a gene: 13. The CDR3: CASSLRLAGYTPFTDTQYF. The CDR3 nucleotides read TGTGCCAGCAGCTTAAGACTAGCGGGATACACGCCCTTCACAGATACGCAGTATTTT.

J is TRBJ2-1 and V is TRBV4-3, with 10 bases lining up with TRBD2. V dropped 4 bases and J dropped 5; count of bases not matched to a gene: 14. CDR3 length equals 18 residues. Germline assignment: CDR1 LGHNA and CDR2 YSLEER. CDR3 bases: TGCGCCAGCAGCCTCCTTGTCGGTGCAGCGGGAGGGGACAATGAGCAGTTCTTC. Translated: CASSLLVGAAGGDNEQFF.

This chain connects TRBV10-3 to TRBJ2-2, with TRBD2 matching 8 bases. V dropped 9 bases and J dropped 1; count of bases not matched to a gene: 4. Per germline, CDR1 ENHRY and CDR2 SYGVKD. This CDR3 spans 14 amino acids. The CDR3 loop is CAITGGGNTGELFF. The CDR3 nucleotides are TGTGCCATTACGGGAGGGGGGAACACCGGGGAGCTGTTTTTT.

The chain has TRBV30 and TRBJ2-5, with 11 bases aligning to TRBD2. Germline assignment: CDR1 GTSNPN and CDR2 SVGIG (reference sequence). This CDR3 region has 16 residues. Trimming removed 0 bases from V and 1 base from J; junction bases left unmatched: 4. The CDR3 protein is CAWSVGLAGLQETQYF. In DNA form, the CDR3 reads TGTGCCTGGAGTGTAGGACTAGCGGGCCTCCAAGAGACCCAGTACTTC.

This clone was seen a handful of times. This chain connects TRBV5-1 to TRBJ1-3, with TRBD1 as a possible D gene (6 bases). CDR3 length equals 14 residues. The germline CDR1 and CDR2 sequences are SGHRS and YFSETQ. Trimming removed 0 bases at V and 4 bases at J, with 8 bases between. CDR3 DNA: TGCGCCAGCAGCTTGGGGACAGCCGGAAACACCATATATTTT. It is translated as CASSLGTAGNTIYF.

J is TRBJ2-5 and V is TRBV28; weak D call: TRBD2 (6 bases). Germline CDR1 reads MDHEN; CDR2 reads SYDVKM. Trimming left V 4 bases short and J 5 bases short, with 14 bases between. There are 14 residues in the CDR3. The CDR3 DNA reads TGTGCCAGCAGTTCGCTAAATGGAGGGGAGACCCAGTACTTC. Translation: CASSSLNGGETQYF.

This clone was observed a single time. The chain joins TRBV7-9 to TRBJ1-2; D perhaps matches TRBD1 (6 bases). V lost 2 bases to trimming and J lost 8 bases, with 6 bases between them. Germline values: CDR1 SEHNR, CDR2 FQNEAQ (reference sequence). This CDR3 is 11 amino acids long. As DNA, the CDR3 is TGTGCCAGCAGCTTACAGGGGGGCTACACCTTC. It encodes CASSLQGGYTF.